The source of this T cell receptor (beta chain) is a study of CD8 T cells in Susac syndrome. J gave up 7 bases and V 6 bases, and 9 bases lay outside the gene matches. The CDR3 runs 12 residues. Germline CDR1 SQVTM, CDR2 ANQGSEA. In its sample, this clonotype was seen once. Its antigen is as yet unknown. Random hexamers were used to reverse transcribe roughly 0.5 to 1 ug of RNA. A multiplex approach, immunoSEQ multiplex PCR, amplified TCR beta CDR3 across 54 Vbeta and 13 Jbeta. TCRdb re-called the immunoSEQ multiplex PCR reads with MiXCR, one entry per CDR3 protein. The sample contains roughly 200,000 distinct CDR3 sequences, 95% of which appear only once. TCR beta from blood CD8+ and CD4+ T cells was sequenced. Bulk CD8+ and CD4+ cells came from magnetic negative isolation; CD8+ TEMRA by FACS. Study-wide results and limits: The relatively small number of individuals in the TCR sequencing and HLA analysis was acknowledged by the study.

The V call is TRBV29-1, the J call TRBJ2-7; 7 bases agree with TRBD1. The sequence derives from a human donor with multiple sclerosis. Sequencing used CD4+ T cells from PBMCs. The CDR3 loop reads CSVAKQGPEQYF. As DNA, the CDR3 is TGCAGCGTCGCAAAACAGGGGCCGGAGCAGTACTTC.